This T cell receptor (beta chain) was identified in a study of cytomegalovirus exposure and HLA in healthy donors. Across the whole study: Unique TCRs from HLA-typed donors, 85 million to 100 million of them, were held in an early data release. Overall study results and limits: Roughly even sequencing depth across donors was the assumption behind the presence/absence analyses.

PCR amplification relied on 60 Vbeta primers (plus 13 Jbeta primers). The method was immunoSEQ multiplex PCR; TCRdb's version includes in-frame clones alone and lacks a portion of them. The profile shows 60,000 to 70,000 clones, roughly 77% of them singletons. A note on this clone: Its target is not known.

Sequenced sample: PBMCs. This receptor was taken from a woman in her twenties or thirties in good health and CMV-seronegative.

The chain's CDR3 is CASSLSGGLAGKQYF. The CDR3 DNA sequence: TGTGCCAGCAGTTTATCTGGCGGGCTAGCGGGCAAGCAGTACTTC. The J gene is TRBJ2-7, the V gene TRBV27; TRBD2 matches at 8 bases. This CDR3 is 15 amino acids long. Germline values: CDR1 MNHEY, CDR2 SMNVEV (reference sequence). The V gene end was trimmed by 0 bases and the J gene end by 8 bases; junction bases not matched to a gene: 9.